The 26 T cell receptor beta chains reported below all come from one sample, sequenced in a study of cytomegalovirus exposure and HLA in healthy donors. The study ran its PCR with 60 Vbeta and 13 Jbeta primers. Method: immunoSEQ multiplex PCR; TCRdb's copy keeps in-frame clones and lacks some. Among around 170,000 clones, roughly four fifths were seen once, and the ten largest hold roughly 0.73%. The sequenced material came from PBMCs. The receptors originated from a young woman in good health and CMV-seronegative.

V gene TRBV9 combines with J gene TRBJ1-2; TRBD1 aligns across 7 bases. The CDR3 has 14 residues. Germline-derived CDR1 and CDR2 are SGDLS and YYNGEE. V gave up 4 bases and J gave up 8 bases; unmatched junction bases: 11. The CDR3 nucleotides are TGTGCCAGCAGCCCACTCCCGACAGGGACGGGCTACACCTTC. Protein product: CASSPLPTGTGYTF.

The chain joins TRBV7-9 to TRBJ1-5; 10 bases fit TRBD1. The CDR3 runs to 17 residues. CDR1 is SEHNR and CDR2 is FQNEAQ in the germline V gene (reference sequence). V lost 0 bases and J lost 7; bases outside the gene matches: 9. CDR3 residues: CASSLAGGTGVRQPQHF. For the CDR3, the DNA is TGTGCCAGCAGCTTAGCGGGGGGGACAGGGGTAAGGCAGCCCCAGCATTTT.

The V gene is TRBV11-2, the J gene TRBJ1-2; D unclear. The V end lost 0 bases, the J end lost 3 bases, and 8 bases lay between the germline ends. Germline V gives CDR1 SGHAT, CDR2 FQNNGV. The CDR3 sequence is 14 residues long. The CDR3 reads CASSLDLADYGYTF. The CDR3 DNA follows: TGTGCCAGCAGCTTAGATCTGGCAGACTATGGCTACACCTTC.

This chain joins TRBV19 and TRBJ1-2, with 9 bases aligning to TRBD1. The CDR3 sequence is 13 residues long. Trimming took 10 bases from V and 6 from J; bases not matched to a gene: 9. Germline CDR1 is LNHDA and CDR2 is SQIVND (reference sequence). The CDR3 DNA follows: TGTGCCACCTCGGACAGGGGACCGAATGGCTACACCTTC. As protein: CATSDRGPNGYTF.

This chain connects TRBV9 to TRBJ2-4; the D is unclear. The V end was cut by 5 bases, the J end by 15 bases, with 15 bases between. CDR1 and CDR2 from the germline V gene are SGDLS and YYNGEE. The CDR3 runs to 11 residues. The CDR3 loop reads CASRVLRPRYF. DNA of the CDR3: TGTGCCAGCAGAGTTCTACGCCCGCGGTACTTC.

This clone was observed a single time. The CDR3 DNA follows: TGTGCCAGCAGCCCACCGACAGCCTATGGCTACACCTTC. Amino acids: CASSPPTAYGYTF. The chain joins TRBV7-9 to TRBJ1-2; tentatively, D is TRBD1 (5 bases). V lost 5 bases and J 4 bases, leaving 11 bases between the germline ends. Germline CDR1 SEHNR, CDR2 FQNEAQ (reference sequence). This CDR3 has 13 amino acids.

The genes are TRBV15 and TRBJ2-3; TRBD2 matches 10 bases. Trimming at V came to 0 bases and at J to 11 bases, leaving 8 bases not matched to a gene. Germline V gene data show CDR1 as LNHNV and CDR2 as YYDKDF (reference sequence). CDR3 size: 15 residues. CDR3 coding DNA: TGTGCCACCAGCAGAGATCCTCCGCTAGCGGGAGTGCAGTATTTT. Amino acids: CATSRDPPLAGVQYF.

In this sample, this clone turned up a few times. The rearrangement uses TRBV10-2 and TRBJ2-3, with a tentative D call TRBD2 (6 bases). CDR1 WSHSY and CDR2 SAAADI come from the germline V gene. Trimming cost V 6 bases and J 1 base, with 11 bases left between them. The CDR3 sequence is 14 residues long. In DNA, the CDR3 is TGCGCCAGCAGATCGGCTAGCGGCACAGATACGCAGTATTTT. It encodes CASRSASGTDTQYF.

J is TRBJ2-1 and V is TRBV7-2; possible D gene TRBD2, 7 bases. This CDR3 has 15 residues. Germline values: CDR1 SGHTA, CDR2 FQGNSA. V was shortened by 4 bases and J by 7 bases, with 17 bases between the two germline ends. The CDR3 loop is CASSSLGGGWNEQFF. The CDR3 nucleotides read TGTGCCAGCAGCTCCCTGGGGGGGGGCTGGAATGAGCAGTTCTTC.

DNA for the CDR3: TGTGCCAGCAGTTCCCCGGATTTTGGCGGGTTTTCAGATACGCAGTATTTT. Its translation: CASSSPDFGGFSDTQYF. The chain is built from TRBV28 and TRBJ2-3; D is perhaps TRBD2 (5 bases). The CDR3 has 17 residues. In germline, CDR1 is MDHEN, CDR2 SYDVKM. Between the trimmed V and J ends, which lost 4 bases and 4 bases, there was a span of 21 bases. Together with reference TRBV28 and TRBJ2-3, the CDR3 gives the full variable domain: DVKVTQSSRYLVKRTGEKVFLECVQDMDHENMFWYRQDPGLGLRLIYFSYDVKMKEKGDIPEGYSVSREKKERFSLILESASTNQTSMYLCASSSPDFGGFSDTQYFGPGTRLTVL.

The DNA of the CDR3 is TGTGCCAGCAGTTTCCAGGGGTTGGAGCAGTACTTC. It is translated as CASSFQGLEQYF. The chain links TRBV13 to TRBJ2-7, with D possibly TRBD1 on 6 matching bases. The CDR3 length is 12 residues. V gave up 6 bases and J gave up 7 bases, with 13 bases separating them. Germline CDR1 and CDR2: PRHDT and FYEKMQ (reference sequence).

This clone has a single count. V and J are TRBV6-5 and TRBJ2-7; D is perhaps TRBD1 (5 bases). CDR3 length: 15 amino acids. The V end was cut by 7 bases, the J end by 0 bases, with 16 bases between. Germline V CDR1 and CDR2: MNHEY, SVGAGI. The CDR3 is CASKTSTESSYEQYF. The DNA for the CDR3 is TGTGCCAGCAAAACCTCGACAGAGAGCTCCTACGAGCAGTACTTC.

This rearrangement joins TRBV19 to TRBJ1-2, with D hard to call. The CDR3 runs to 13 residues. V lost 5 bases to trimming and J lost 0 bases, with 7 bases between them. The germline V gene has CDR1 LNHDA and CDR2 SQIVND (reference sequence). The CDR3 reads CASSFLTNYGYTF. The CDR3 DNA sequence: TGTGCCAGTAGTTTCTTAACTAACTATGGCTACACCTTC.

The chain recombines TRBV27 with TRBJ2-1, with D tentatively TRBD2 (5 bases). The germline V and J ends were trimmed by 6 bases and 5 bases, with 11 bases remaining between them. CDR1 is MNHEY and CDR2 is SMNVEV in the germline V gene (reference sequence). This CDR3 is 13 amino acids long. The CDR3 sequence: CASSRDYNNEQFF. CDR3 nucleotide sequence: TGTGCCAGCAGCCGAGACTACAACAATGAGCAGTTCTTC.

Only a few counts were recorded for this clone. The V gene is TRBV4-1, the J gene TRBJ1-2; 8 positions agree with TRBD1. After removal of 2 bases from V and 3 bases from J, the junction contained 5 bases not matched to a gene. Germline V lookup: CDR1 MGHRA, CDR2 YSYEKL. CDR3 length: 15 amino acids. CDR3: CASSQLDREDYGYTF. CDR3 DNA: TGCGCCAGCAGCCAACTGGACAGGGAGGACTATGGCTACACCTTC.

The V and J genes are TRBV5-1 and TRBJ2-3; weak D call: TRBD2 (7 bases). From germline, CDR1 is SGHRS and CDR2 YFSETQ. The CDR3 has 20 residues. Trimming took 4 bases from V and 4 from J, leaving 31 bases between them. As DNA, the CDR3 is TGCGCCAGCAGCATAACCGCACAGGGTAGCGCGGGAGAAGGGTCAGATACGCAGTATTTT. Its translation: CASSITAQGSAGEGSDTQYF. The whole variable domain, filled in from reference TRBV5-1 and TRBJ2-3, reads KAGVTQTPRYLIKTRGQQVTLSCSPISGHRSVSWYQQTPGQGLQFLFEYFSETQRNKGNFPGRFSGRQFSNSRSEMNVSTLELGDSALYLCASSITAQGSAGEGSDTQYFGPGTRLTVL.

The chain recombines TRBV19 with TRBJ1-5; D perhaps matches TRBD1 (6 bases). In germline, CDR1 is LNHDA, CDR2 SQIVND (reference sequence). V gave up 7 bases and J gave up 6 bases, with 16 bases separating them. CDR3 length: 14 amino acids. CDR3 sequence: CASTTDLRGQPQHF. CDR3 nucleotide sequence: TGTGCCAGTACCACCGACCTCAGGGGTCAGCCCCAGCATTTT.

The V call is TRBV19, the J call TRBJ1-5, with 7 bases aligning to TRBD1. V shed 4 bases, J shed 5 bases, and the junction held 20 bases outside the gene matches. The CDR3 runs 19 residues. CDR1 LNHDA and CDR2 SQIVND come from the germline V gene (reference sequence). CDR3 sequence (DNA): TGTGCCAGTAGTAACTTGAGGACAGGTAAGGGCCAATTGGATCAGCCCCAGCATTTT. It specifies CASSNLRTGKGQLDQPQHF.

The V and J genes are TRBV7-2 and TRBJ2-6; tentative D call: TRBD2 (6 bases). The germline V gene has CDR1 SGHTA and CDR2 FQGNSA. The length of the CDR3 is 15 residues. The V gene lost 4 bases and the J gene lost 2 bases, with 9 bases spanning the gap. CDR3 loop: CASSSLATGANVLTF. CDR3 DNA: TGTGCCAGCAGCTCCCTAGCGACTGGGGCCAACGTCCTGACTTTC.

The gene calls are TRBV12-1 and TRBJ2-2; the table assigns TRBD2, which was not confirmed against the DNA. TRBV12-1 is a recognized pseudogene. The CDR3 has 15 amino acids. CDR3 residues: CASIQRGADTGELFF. CDR3 DNA: TGTGCCAGCATCCAGCGGGGGGCCGACACCGGGGAGCTGTTTTTT.

V gene TRBV7-2 combines with J gene TRBJ2-1, with 9 bases matching TRBD2. Germline-derived CDR1 and CDR2 are SGHTA and FQGNSA. The V gene end was trimmed by 0 bases and the J gene end by 7 bases; junction bases not matched to a gene: 7. This CDR3 contains 16 residues. DNA of the CDR3: TGTGCCAGCAGCTTAGCCGCTGCGGGGGGGCCTAATGAGCAGTTCTTC. Its protein is CASSLAAAGGPNEQFF.

The V call is TRBV5-1, the J call TRBJ2-2; TRBD1 is a possible D gene (6 bases). The V end lost 3 bases, the J end lost 5 bases, and 11 bases lay between the germline ends. Germline V gene data show CDR1 as SGHRS and CDR2 as YFSETQ. CDR3 length: 14 amino acids. Here the CDR3 reads CASSSRTVTGELFF. The CDR3 nucleotides read TGCGCCAGCAGCTCTAGGACAGTGACCGGGGAGCTGTTTTTT.

This chain connects TRBV19 to TRBJ1-2; 10 nucleotides line up with TRBD1. V lost 11 bases to trimming and J lost 12 bases; unmatched junction nucleotides: 9. The germline CDR1 and CDR2 sequences are LNHDA and SQIVND (reference sequence). This CDR3 is 11 amino acids long. The DNA for the CDR3 is TGTGCCGGGGGGACAGGGGTTCGTCACACCTTC. This translates into CAGGTGVRHTF.

The chain couples TRBV27 to TRBJ1-3, with D perhaps matching TRBD1 (5 bases). Germline CDR1 MNHEY, CDR2 SMNVEV (reference sequence). The CDR3 length is 14 residues. V lost 3 bases and J 0 bases, leaving 6 bases between the germline ends. The CDR3 DNA sequence: TGTGCCAGCAGTTTCGGGGGCTCTGGAAACACCATATATTTT. The encoded protein is CASSFGGSGNTIYF.

The chain couples TRBV7-9 to TRBJ2-5; 8 bases are a match to TRBD1. With V trimmed by 5 bases and J by 2 bases, 4 bases remained unmatched. There are 14 residues in the CDR3. CDR1 is SEHNR and CDR2 is FQNEAQ in the germline V gene (reference sequence). CDR3: CASSDGQGQETQYF. In DNA, the CDR3 is TGTGCCAGCAGCGACGGACAGGGACAAGAGACCCAGTACTTC.

On this clone itself: Its ends do not fully match the called genes, so a read error is possible. V is TRBV19 and J is TRBJ2-2; TRBD1 aligns across 10 bases. Germline V gene lookup returns CDR1 LNHDA and CDR2 SQIVND (reference sequence). This CDR3 is 14 amino acids long. CDR3 nucleotide sequence: TGTGCCAGTAGTTGGACAGGGGGTACCGAGGAGCTGTTTTTT. It codes for CASSWTGGTEELFF.